The sequence of this TCR beta chain was determined in a study of human T cells and chemical hapten exposure. The overall study: Scalp application of diphenylcyclopropenone was performed weekly in patients across the entire roughly 24-week study.

Per the study methods: Samples ranged from about 23,224 to 690,600 TCRs, with a median of approximately 91,000. Using its own MiXCR run on the RACE reads, TCRdb lists one record per CDR3 protein. TCRdb's processing, not the study's, gives the V and J calls here. This sample has 120,000 to 150,000 distinct CDR3 sequences, with around 11% found just once. Germline-derived CDR1 and CDR2 are DFQATT and SNEGSKA (reference sequence). V was shortened by 5 bases and J by 4 bases, with 13 bases between the two germline ends. CDR3 length: 13 amino acids. About this clonotype itself: Its antigen is as yet unknown.

Time point in this sample: patch test 2, 6 weeks after DPC sensitization. Treatment given: therapeutic diphenylcyclopropenone sensitization with weekly scalp DPC. Overall study findings and caveats: Alopecia affecting every donor means their immune response may not match healthy people's.

The V and J genes are TRBV20-1 and TRBJ2-3; tentatively, D is TRBD1 (5 bases). This TCR derives from a woman aged 50 to 60 with alopecia areata. Some clones in this sample may be carry-over from other donors' samples. The source was whole blood, collected in connection with sensitization to the hapten diphenylcyclopropenone (DPC). CDR3 loop: CSARLQGPDTQYF. The DNA of the CDR3 is TGCAGTGCTCGCCTTCAGGGCCCAGATACGCAGTATTTT.